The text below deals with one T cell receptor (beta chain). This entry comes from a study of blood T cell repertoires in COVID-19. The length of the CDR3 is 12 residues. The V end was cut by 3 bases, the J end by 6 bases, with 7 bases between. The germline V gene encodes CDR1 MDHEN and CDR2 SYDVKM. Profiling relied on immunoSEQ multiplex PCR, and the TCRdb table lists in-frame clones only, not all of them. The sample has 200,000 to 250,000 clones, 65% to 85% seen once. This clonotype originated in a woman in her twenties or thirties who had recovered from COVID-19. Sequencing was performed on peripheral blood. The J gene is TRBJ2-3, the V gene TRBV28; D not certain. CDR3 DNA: TGTGCCAGCAGTTTCCGTTCCGATACGCAGTATTTT. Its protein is CASSFRSDTQYF.